This TCR beta chain is drawn from a study of T cells in Graves' hyperthyroidism and ophthalmopathy. Regarding the study as a whole: Clonotypes that were expanded in thyroid above 0.001 mostly appeared in blood too. In validation, the model predicted ophthalmopathy. These predictions came a median roughly six months before onset.

Each diagnosis drew on symptoms, thyroxine, TRAb, thyroid ultrasound and orbital computed tomography findings. The CDR3 runs 12 residues. Trimming removed 1 base from V and 3 bases from J, with 5 bases in between. Per germline, CDR1 SGHRS and CDR2 YFSETQ. Amplified regions were TCR beta CDR3 sequences from RNA transcripts. A first-round RT-PCR of the TCR CDR3 used the HTBI primer set. In TCRdb, the multiplex PCR reads were re-called with MiXCR into one record per CDR3 protein. The repertoire holds roughly 500,000 distinct CDR3 sequences, with just over 45% as singletons. This clonotype occurred many times. The antigen remains undetermined.

This sequence originates from an adult woman with Graves' disease, either hyperthyroidism or ophthalmopathy (not recorded which). The gene calls are TRBV5-1 and TRBJ2-7; D unresolved. The specimen was peripheral blood or thyroid tissue (not recorded which). The DNA of the CDR3 is TGCGCCAGCAGCTTGCCCAACTACGAGCAGTACTTC. This translates into CASSLPNYEQYF.